Included here is one T cell receptor beta chain sequence, with context. Read data end 3 residues before the CDR3 end; the end is taken from the germline J gene. This sample stems from a study of T cell clonality in common variable immunodeficiency. Sequencing used immunoSEQ multiplex PCR; TCRdb keeps in-frame clones, though not all of them. This set yields about 52,000 clones and no singletons; the top ten hold approximately 5.4%. The CDR3 is made up of 18 amino acids. CDR1 and CDR2 from the germline V gene are SGHVS and FQNEAQ. The V and J ends lost 5 bases and 4 bases, in that order; junction bases with no gene match: 13.

Sequenced input: peripheral blood mononuclear cells. The chain has TRBV7-8 and TRBJ2-1; 11 positions match TRBD1. This receptor was identified in a person between 18 and 75 years old in good health. The CDR3 loop reads CASSPRDRGVTGYNEQFF. CDR3 DNA, as far as it was read: TGTGCCAGCAGCCCACGGGACAGGGGGGTCACGGGATACAATGAG.